The clone carrying this T cell receptor beta chain was counted a single time. Measured with immunoSEQ multiplex PCR; TCRdb has only the in-frame clones, and not every one. Of around 100,000 clones in the sample, 92% were seen once. The record originates from a study of T cell changes during pregnancy in multiple sclerosis. CDR1 is SNHLY and CDR2 is FYNNEI in the germline V gene. This CDR3 is 14 amino acids long. The V and J ends lost 6 bases and 8 bases respectively, with 19 bases between them. The sequence derives from a female donor with multiple sclerosis, enrolled in a pregnancy study. The sample here was peripheral blood, taken after pregnancy. The V call is TRBV2, the J call TRBJ1-1; no firm D call. The CDR3 spells CASREDGTSSEAFF. CDR3 DNA sequence: TGTGCCAGCAGGGAGGACGGCACAAGCAGCGAAGCTTTCTTT.